The 21 T cell receptor beta chains given below trace back to one sample, sequenced in a study of blood T cell repertoires in COVID-19. Assay: immunoSEQ multiplex PCR; the TCRdb copy retains only in-frame clones and omits some. The table lists about 140,000 clones, almost 85% of them singletons. Sequencing was performed on PBMCs or T cells enriched from blood (not recorded which). These receptors came from a man in his forties with acute COVID-19.

In its sample, this clone was seen a few times. The V call is TRBV7-9, the J call TRBJ2-5, with D tentatively TRBD1 (6 bases). This CDR3 region has 14 residues. Germline V gene data show CDR1 as SEHNR and CDR2 as FQNEAQ (reference sequence). V was shortened by 1 base and J by 2 bases, with 8 bases between the two germline ends. The DNA of the CDR3 is TGTGCCAGCAGCTTAGAAAGGGGGCAAGAGACCCAGTACTTC. Translation gives CASSLERGQETQYF.

The chain recombines TRBV20-1 with TRBJ1-4; perhaps TRBD1 as D (6 bases). The CDR3 is 11 amino acids. Germline assignment: CDR1 DFQATT and CDR2 SNEGSKA (reference sequence). Trimming took 1 base from V and 13 from J, leaving 10 bases between them. CDR3 DNA sequence: TGCAGTGCTAGAGCAGGGGTAGGACTGTTTTTT. Translated: CSARAGVGLFF.

This chain connects TRBV18 to TRBJ2-2, with 7 bases that match TRBD1. This CDR3 comprises 17 residues. CDR1 and CDR2 (germline): KGHSH, LQKENI. V shed 6 bases and J 1 base; nucleotides not matched to a gene: 11. The CDR3: CASSPQGQSWNTGELFF. As DNA, the CDR3 is TGTGCCAGCTCGCCCCAGGGACAGTCTTGGAACACCGGGGAGCTGTTTTTT.

This rearrangement joins TRBV6-5 to TRBJ2-7; 7 nucleotides agree with TRBD1. V lost 5 bases and J lost 0; bases outside the gene matches: 7. Per the germline V gene, CDR1 is MNHEY and CDR2 is SVGAGI. The CDR3 consists of 15 residues. CDR3 amino acids: CASSHRQGDSYEQYF. The CDR3 DNA follows: TGTGCCAGCAGTCACAGACAGGGCGACTCCTACGAGCAGTACTTC.

This rearrangement joins TRBV19 to TRBJ2-5; a weak D match, TRBD2 (6 bases). Germline V lookup: CDR1 LNHDA, CDR2 SQIVND (reference sequence). The CDR3 has 14 residues. Trimming pared 4 bases from V and 6 bases from J, leaving 15 bases between. Here the CDR3 DNA reads TGTGCCAGTAGTAAGGGCGGGATGGAAAAGACCCAGTACTTC. It specifies CASSKGGMEKTQYF.

This sequence joins TRBV9 and TRBJ2-2, with D hard to call. The ends were cut back, 1 base at V and 3 bases at J, with 13 bases in the middle. Germline loops: CDR1 SGDLS, CDR2 YYNGEE. CDR3 length: 16 residues. The CDR3 protein is CASSVYPITDTGELFF. CDR3 nucleotide sequence: TGTGCCAGCAGCGTATATCCCATCACGGACACCGGGGAGCTGTTTTTT. The whole variable domain, remainder taken from reference TRBV9 and TRBJ2-2, is DSGVTQTPKHLITATGQRVTLRCSPRSGDLSVYWYQQSLDQGLQFLIQYYNGEERAKGNILERFSAQQFPDLHSELNLSSLELGDSALYFCASSVYPITDTGELFFGEGSRLTVL.

In its sample, this clone was seen a few times. V usage is TRBV4-1 and J usage is TRBJ1-4; 9 bases are a match to TRBD1. From germline, CDR1 is MGHRA and CDR2 YSYEKL. Germline trimming cut 4 bases from V and 8 bases from J; bases unmatched to any gene: 11. The CDR3 covers 16 residues. CDR3 DNA sequence: TGCGCCAGCAGCCGTACCCGACAGGGGGTACAGGAAAAACTGTTTTTT. Translating it yields CASSRTRQGVQEKLFF.

The chain joins TRBV19 to TRBJ1-4, with a tentative D call TRBD1 (5 bases). The germline gives CDR1 LNHDA, CDR2 SQIVND (reference sequence). The CDR3 runs to 16 residues. The V gene lost 4 bases and the J gene lost 8 bases, with 20 bases spanning the gap. DNA for the CDR3: TGTGCCAGTAGTACGGACCGGGACTTAGGACGAGAAAAACTGTTTTTT. Encoded protein: CASSTDRDLGREKLFF.

The chain carries TRBV24-1 and TRBJ2-1; 7 bases are a match to TRBD1. Losses at the gene ends were 3 bases for V and 4 bases for J; bases not matched to a gene: 11. CDR1 and CDR2 from the germline V gene are KGHDR and SFDVKD. The CDR3 loop spans 17 amino acids. CDR3 in DNA: TGTGCCACCAGTGATCCAACAGGGGACCTTATGTACAATGAGCAGTTCTTC. This encodes CATSDPTGDLMYNEQFF.

V gene TRBV7-2 combines with J gene TRBJ1-3, with D perhaps TRBD1 (6 bases). The CDR3 totals 15 residues. The V gene's germline CDR1 is SGHTA and CDR2 FQGNSA. With 2 bases removed from V and 3 bases from J, the gap between germline ends came to 11 bases. In DNA, the CDR3 is TGTGCCAGCAGCTTATCGCAGGGGAATGGAAACACCATATATTTT. Protein sequence: CASSLSQGNGNTIYF.

The rearrangement links TRBV12-3 or TRBV12-4 to TRBJ1-4, with D unresolved. The V gene lost 3 bases and the J gene lost 8 bases, with 7 bases spanning the gap. This CDR3 has 12 amino acids. Written as DNA, the CDR3 is TGTGCCAGCAGTTTTTCATTCGAAAAACTGTTTTTT. It is translated as CASSFSFEKLFF.

This clone turned up a few times. V is TRBV7-9 and J is TRBJ2-7; the match to TRBD1 covers 10 bases. The V gene's germline CDR1 is SEHNR and CDR2 FQNEAQ (reference sequence). This CDR3 is built from 17 residues. The J segment lost 2 bases and the V segment lost 1 base, leaving 8 bases of the junction unmatched. This CDR3 reads CASSLEGTGASPYEQYF. The CDR3 nucleotides are TGTGCCAGCAGCTTAGAAGGGACAGGGGCTTCGCCCTACGAGCAGTACTTC.

V and J are TRBV11-2 and TRBJ1-6; D may be TRBD1 (5 bases). Germline CDR1 and CDR2: SGHAT and FQNNGV. Trimming cost V 3 bases and J 3 bases, with 6 bases left between them. The CDR3 totals 14 residues. CDR3 protein: CASSFQGYNSPLHF. The CDR3 coding sequence is TGTGCCAGCAGCTTTCAGGGCTATAATTCACCCCTCCACTTT.

Only a few counts were recorded for this clone. The rearrangement uses TRBV7-2 and TRBJ2-7; a weak D match, TRBD1 (5 bases). The V gene's germline CDR1 is SGHTA and CDR2 FQGNSA. The CDR3 extends over 14 amino acids. Trimming removed 4 bases from V and 0 bases from J, with 10 bases in between. The CDR3 DNA sequence: TGTGCCAGCAGCTCCCTGGACACCTCCTACGAGCAGTACTTC. Its translation: CASSSLDTSYEQYF.

The genes are TRBV7-9 and TRBJ2-1, with 7 bases identical to TRBD1. CDR3 length equals 15 residues. Per the germline V gene, CDR1 is SEHNR and CDR2 is FQNEAQ (reference sequence). The ends lost 4 bases at V and 7 bases at J; junction bases unmatched: 10. CDR3 coding DNA: TGTGCCAGCAGCTCACGACAGGGAACGGAGAATGAGCAGTTCTTC. Translated, it gives CASSSRQGTENEQFF. Combining the CDR3 with reference TRBV7-9 and TRBJ2-1 gives the whole variable domain DTGVSQNPRHKITKRGQNVTFRCDPISEHNRLYWYRQTLGQGPEFLTYFQNEAQLEKSRLLSDRFSAERPKGSFSTLEIQRTEQGDSAMYLCASSSRQGTENEQFFGPGTRLTVL.

V usage is TRBV19 and J usage is TRBJ1-2, with TRBD1 matching over 8 bases. The CDR3 spans 13 residues. Germline trimming cut 5 bases from V and 8 bases from J; bases unmatched to any gene: 7. The germline V gene encodes CDR1 LNHDA and CDR2 SQIVND (reference sequence). CDR3 in DNA: TGTGCCAGTAGTTCATCGAACAGGGGGGGCTACACCTTC. Amino acids: CASSSSNRGGYTF.

This rearrangement joins TRBV9 to TRBJ1-3; tentatively, D is TRBD1 (5 bases). This CDR3 region has 17 residues. Between the trimmed V and J ends, which lost 2 bases and 0 bases, there was a span of 15 bases. Germline V gives CDR1 SGDLS, CDR2 YYNGEE. CDR3 region: CASSVIPGLHSGNTIYF. The CDR3 nucleotides read TGTGCCAGCAGCGTTATACCGGGACTGCACTCTGGAAACACCATATATTTT.

A few counts support this clone. The J gene is TRBJ1-1, the V gene TRBV7-6, with a weak D call TRBD1 (5 bases). This CDR3 region has 16 residues. Germline CDR1 is SGHVS and CDR2 is FNYEAQ. Trimming stripped 4 bases from V and 0 bases from J, with 15 bases between. CDR3 nucleotides: TGTGCCAGCAGCTCCACTCCGGGACTTCTGAACACTGAAGCTTTCTTT. This sequence encodes CASSSTPGLLNTEAFF.

The chain is built from TRBV2 and TRBJ2-1; D might be TRBD2 (7 bases). CDR1 SNHLY and CDR2 FYNNEI come from the germline V gene. V shed 9 bases and J shed 2 bases, with 17 bases lying between them. This CDR3 has 15 amino acids. CDR3 nucleotides: TGTGCCAGTTTGCCCCCGGGGGGCCCCTACAATGAGCAGTTCTTC. Protein sequence: CASLPPGGPYNEQFF.

The chain employs TRBV10-1 and TRBJ2-1; TRBD1 matches 12 bases. The V and J ends lost 6 bases and 9 bases, in that order; junction bases with no gene match: 9. CDR1 WNHNN and CDR2 SYGVQD come from the germline V gene (reference sequence). The CDR3 runs 15 residues. The CDR3 DNA is TGCGCCAGCAGCTCCGGGACAGGGGGCTTCGGTGAGCAGTTCTTC. Protein sequence: CASSSGTGGFGEQFF.

This chain joins TRBV2 and TRBJ2-1, with D hard to call. Germline V gene data show CDR1 as SNHLY and CDR2 as FYNNEI. The V gene lost 7 bases and the J gene lost 7 bases, with 5 bases spanning the gap. There are 10 residues in the CDR3. CDR3 bases: TGTGCCAGCAACGCGAATGAGCAGTTCTTC. Translation gives CASNANEQFF. Using reference TRBV2 and TRBJ2-1 for the parts outside the CDR3, the full variable domain is EPEVTQTPSHQVTQMGQEVILRCVPISNHLYFYWYRQILGQKVEFLVSFYNNEISEKSEIFDDQFSVERPDGSNFTLKIRSTKLEDSAMYFCASNANEQFFGPGTRLTVL.